This T cell receptor (beta chain) derives from a study of blood T cell repertoires in COVID-19. This table comes from immunoSEQ multiplex PCR, and its TCRdb copy is limited to in-frame clones, with some not included. Counted here are around 210,000 clones, about four fifths occurring once; the ten biggest clones make up 7.8%. V was cut by 0 bases and J by 13 bases, with 13 bases left in between. CDR1 and CDR2 (germline): SGHVS, FQNEAQ. The CDR3 is 14 residues long. The receptor's source is a woman older than 75 with COVID-19, enrolled during active disease. The gene calls are TRBV7-8 and TRBJ1-6; maybe TRBD1 (5 bases). Sequencing input: peripheral blood. CDR3 in DNA: TGTGCCAGCAGCTTAGCGCTTGGGGGGGACCCCCTCCACTTT. Translation: CASSLALGGDPLHF.